Here is one T cell receptor (beta chain) with its context. Data came from immunoSEQ multiplex PCR; TCRdb stores just in-frame clones and leaves some out. The sample contains about 410,000 clones, 90% of which appear only once. These data originate in a study of control samples from healthy donors and cancer patients. Germline CDR1 is KGHSH and CDR2 is LQKENI. V was cut by 5 bases and J by 0 bases, with 9 bases left in between. The CDR3 has 14 residues. The V gene is TRBV18, the J gene TRBJ2-3; no clear D gene. This TCR was recovered from a man aged 40-49 years with head and neck cancer. The sample taken for sequencing was PBMCs. The CDR3 bases are TGTGCCAGCTCAGCTATCTCCAGCACAGATACGCAGTATTTT. Encoded protein: CASSAISSTDTQYF.